This TCR beta chain stems from a study of response to subunit inactivated influenza vaccine. TCRdb re-derived calls from the RT-PCR reads in MiXCR, one entry per CDR3 protein. The repertoire holds about 650,000 distinct CDR3 sequences, with 13% to 15% as singletons. V shed 6 bases, J shed 10 bases, and the junction held 2 bases outside the gene matches. This CDR3 is built from 11 residues. J is TRBJ1-4 and V is TRBV12-3 or TRBV12-4; 7 nucleotides match TRBD1. This material consisted of PBMCs from blood, taken 14 to 15 days before vaccination. The receptor's source is a man aged 50 to 60 who received an inactivated influenza vaccine. CDR3 bases: TGTGCCAGCAGCCCAGGGGGAAAACTGTTTTTT. It is translated as CASSPGGKLFF.